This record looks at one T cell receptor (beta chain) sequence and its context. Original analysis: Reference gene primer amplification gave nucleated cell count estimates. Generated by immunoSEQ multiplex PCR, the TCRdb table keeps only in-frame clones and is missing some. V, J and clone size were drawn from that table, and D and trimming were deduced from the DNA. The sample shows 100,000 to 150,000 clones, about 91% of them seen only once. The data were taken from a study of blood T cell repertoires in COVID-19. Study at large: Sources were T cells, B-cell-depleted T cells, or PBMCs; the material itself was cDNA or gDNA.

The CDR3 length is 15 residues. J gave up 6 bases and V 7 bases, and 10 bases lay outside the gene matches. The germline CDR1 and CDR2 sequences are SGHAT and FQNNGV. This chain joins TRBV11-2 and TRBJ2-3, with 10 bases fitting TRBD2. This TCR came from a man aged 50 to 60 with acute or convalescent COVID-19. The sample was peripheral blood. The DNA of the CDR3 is TGTGCCAGCAACACCCGTAGCGGGGGGCGGGATACGCAGTATTTT. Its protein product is CASNTRSGGRDTQYF. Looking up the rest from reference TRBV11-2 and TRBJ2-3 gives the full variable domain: EAGVAQSPRYKIIEKRQSVAFWCNPISGHATLYWYQQILGQGPKLLIQFQNNGVVDDSQLPKDRFSAERLKGVDSTLKIQPAKLEDSAVYLCASNTRSGGRDTQYFGPGTRLTVL.